The 11 T cell receptor beta chains below come from one sample, sequenced in a study of T cells in Graves' hyperthyroidism and ophthalmopathy. Amplified TCR beta CDR3 regions came from RNA transcripts. The primer set for the first-round RT-PCR of the TCR CDR3 was HTBI. TCRdb processed the multiplex PCR reads anew with MiXCR; each CDR3 protein has one entry. Seen here are more than 550,000 distinct CDR3 sequences, around a sixth observed once, and the top ten hold approximately 15%. Sequences were obtained from blood. The receptors come from a woman between 45 and 65 years old with Graves' hyperthyroidism that later progressed to Graves' ophthalmopathy.

This clonotype showed up just once. The gene calls are TRBV7-3 and TRBJ2-1, with D tentatively TRBD2 (7 bases). Trimming removed 2 bases from V and 12 bases from J, with 14 bases in between. Germline values: CDR1 SGHTA, CDR2 FQGTGA. This CDR3 region has 13 residues. CDR3 coding DNA: TGTGCCAGCAGCTTAGACGAGGGGGGGCGGCAGTTCTTC. Translated, it gives CASSLDEGGRQFF.

This clonotype appeared many times. The chain has TRBV10-3 and TRBJ1-1, with D possibly matching TRBD1 (5 bases). This CDR3 is 14 amino acids long. The V end lost 11 bases, the J end lost 4 bases, and 20 bases lay between the germline ends. The germline V gene has CDR1 ENHRY and CDR2 SYGVKD. This chain's CDR3 is CASRDGRAGTEAFF. The CDR3 DNA sequence: TGTGCCTCTAGAGATGGCAGGGCGGGCACTGAAGCTTTCTTT.

This clonotype was counted many times. V and J are TRBV12-3 or TRBV12-4 and TRBJ2-5; 9 bases line up with TRBD2. J lost 5 bases, V lost 6 bases, and 7 bases had no gene match. CDR3 size: 14 residues. The CDR3 loop reads CASRRAGGDETQYF. For the CDR3, the DNA is TGTGCCAGCAGGAGAGCGGGGGGTGACGAGACCCAGTACTTC.

This clonotype was recorded many times. The chain recombines TRBV2 with TRBJ1-5; 9 positions agree with TRBD1. Trimming removed 5 bases from V and 6 bases from J; junction bases left unmatched: 8. The germline CDR1 and CDR2 sequences are SNHLY and FYNNEI. CDR3 length equals 15 residues. This CDR3 reads CASSPRTGEGQPQHF. The CDR3 DNA reads TGTGCCAGCAGTCCTCGGACAGGGGAGGGTCAGCCCCAGCATTTT.

The J gene is TRBJ2-3, the V gene TRBV19; D is possibly TRBD2 (6 bases). The germline CDR1 and CDR2 sequences are LNHDA and SQIVND (reference sequence). The V end lost 0 bases, the J end lost 0 bases, and 13 bases lay between the germline ends. The CDR3 length is 17 residues. CDR3 coding DNA: TGTGCCAGTAGTATAGAGAGGGGAGGCAGAAGCACAGATACGCAGTATTTT. It is translated as CASSIERGGRSTDTQYF.

The chain uses TRBV6-1 and TRBJ2-5; D is uncertain. The CDR3 contains 13 residues. Germline-derived CDR1 and CDR2 are MNHNS and SASEGT. With 6 bases removed from V and 1 base from J, the gap between germline ends came to 9 bases. The CDR3 sequence: CASRARSQETQYF. For the CDR3, the DNA is TGTGCCAGCAGGGCGCGGAGCCAAGAGACCCAGTACTTC.

This clonotype was seen at least ten times. The chain employs TRBV20-1 and TRBJ1-4, with 7 bases lining up with TRBD1. Germline V gives CDR1 DFQATT, CDR2 SNEGSKA (reference sequence). Losses at the gene ends were 3 bases for V and 4 bases for J; bases not matched to a gene: 11. CDR3 length: 16 residues. The CDR3 here is CSASGGGGSGNEKLFF. In DNA, the CDR3 is TGCAGTGCTAGTGGGGGAGGGGGCAGTGGTAATGAAAAACTGTTTTTT.

The table lists this clonotype with many counts. The V gene is TRBV18, the J gene TRBJ2-3; possibly TRBD2 for D (6 bases). CDR1 and CDR2 from the germline V gene are KGHSH and LQKENI. The CDR3 is 15 amino acids. V was shortened by 3 bases and J by 0 bases, with 10 bases between the two germline ends. The CDR3 nucleotides are TGTGCCAGCTCACCCCGGGACTCAAGCACAGATACGCAGTATTTT. This encodes CASSPRDSSTDTQYF.

The V and J genes are TRBV7-9 and TRBJ1-1, with a tentative D call TRBD1 (5 bases). The germline CDR1 and CDR2 sequences are SEHNR and FQNEAQ (reference sequence). This CDR3 is 16 amino acids long. The V end lost 8 bases, the J end lost 6 bases, and 25 bases lay between the germline ends. In nucleotides, the CDR3 is TGTGCCAGCGGCCGGGGGAGCCACCGTGGGGCCCCTGAAGCTTTCTTT. Amino acid sequence: CASGRGSHRGAPEAFF.

CDR3 in amino acids: CASRRASNTGELFF. The CDR3 DNA reads TGTGCCAGCAGACGGGCGTCGAACACCGGGGAGCTGTTTTTT. The chain carries TRBV19 and TRBJ2-2; D call uncertain. The ends were cut back, 9 bases at V and 0 bases at J, with 11 bases in the middle. The CDR3 is made up of 14 amino acids. The germline gives CDR1 LNHDA, CDR2 SQIVND (reference sequence). Looking up the rest from reference TRBV19 and TRBJ2-2 gives the full variable domain: DGGITQSPKYLFRKEGQNVTLSCEQNLNHDAMYWYRQDPGQGLRLIYYSQIVNDFQKGDIAEGYSVSREKKESFPLTVTSAQKNPTAFYLCASRRASNTGELFFGEGSRLTVL.

The V and J genes are TRBV6-1 and TRBJ2-1, with no clear D. This CDR3 has 15 residues. Trimming removed 3 bases at V and 1 base at J, with 10 bases between. Germline loops: CDR1 MNHNS, CDR2 SASEGT. The CDR3 DNA sequence: TGTGCCAGCAGTGAGTTGGGGTTATCCTACAATGAGCAGTTCTTC. The encoded protein is CASSELGLSYNEQFF.